Listed below are T cell receptor beta chains from one sample, sequenced in a study of blood T cell repertoires in COVID-19. TCRdb's table, derived via immunoSEQ multiplex PCR, lists solely in-frame clones and lacks some. Found here are a few hundred thousand clones, 80% to 90% of them singletons; the top ten hold approximately 2%. What was sequenced was PBMCs or T cells enriched from blood (not recorded which). All receptors come from a woman between 45 and 65 years old who had recovered from COVID-19. Each CDR3 is given without its conserved first and last residue. The D gene is left open where the match is weak.

>-|TRBJ1-1|TRBV5-1
ASSSPVNTEAF
>TRBD1|TRBJ1-4|TRBV3-1/TRBV3-2
ASSTRTGEKLF
>-|TRBJ2-2|TRBV9
ASSVNSNTGELF
>TRBD2|TRBJ2-3|TRBV3-1/TRBV3-2
ASRASGIVDTQY
>TRBD1|TRBJ1-6|TRBV3-1/TRBV3-2
ASSHGQGGSPLH
>TRBD1|TRBJ1-5|TRBV7-9
ASSLGTGTGQPQH
>-|TRBJ1-6|TRBV7-6
ASSPGISYNSPLH
>TRBD1|TRBJ2-1|TRBV28
ASADRVSYNEQF
>-|TRBJ1-2|TRBV5-8
ASSFDRTAHYGYT
>TRBD1|TRBJ1-1|TRBV5-5
ASSSTGHPEAF
>TRBD2|TRBJ2-1|TRBV27
ASSLIEGVGLAGLYNEQF
>-|TRBJ1-5|TRBV28
ASRTRRDNQPQH
>TRBD1|TRBJ1-1|TRBV6-5
ASTPQGLGGAF
>-|TRBJ1-4|TRBV5-1
ASSFEYPNEKLF
>-|TRBJ2-3|TRBV3-1/TRBV3-2
ASSPRLQASTDTQY
>TRBD1|TRBJ1-2|TRBV28
ASTSYGRQGDYT
>-|TRBJ1-5|TRBV4-2
ASSQEPPGGQYGQPQH
>-|TRBJ1-1|TRBV5-1
ASSLETAQDPNTEAF
>TRBD1|TRBJ1-1|TRBV7-6
ASSTGGRAF
>-|TRBJ2-6|TRBV2
ASSERSASSGANVLT
>TRBD1|TRBJ1-2|TRBV6-5
ASSSETGLNYGYT
>TRBD1|TRBJ2-7|TRBV19
ASRFRDSLTGEQY
>TRBD1|TRBJ2-7|TRBV5-1
ASSGRDRGGEQY
>-|TRBJ2-2|TRBV9
ASSVASFGELF
>TRBD2|TRBJ2-7|TRBV27
ASRGEGYYEQY
>TRBD1|TRBJ1-4|TRBV6-5
ASSRKPGQLEKLF
>TRBD1|TRBJ1-2|TRBV2
ASRQGTGTNYGYT
>-|TRBJ2-7|TRBV28
AVSGGRFSYEQY
>-|TRBJ1-1|TRBV27
ASSLKGMNTEAF
>-|TRBJ1-1|TRBV30
AWSTIANTEAF
>-|TRBJ2-2|TRBV5-1
ASSPGGGPRAGELF
>TRBD2|TRBJ2-3|TRBV5-1
ASAGLAASTDTQY
>-|TRBJ2-7|TRBV5-6
ASSSDRKIYEQY
>TRBD2|TRBJ2-5|TRBV19
ASSRGLAVQETQY
>TRBD1|TRBJ2-3|TRBV7-3
ASSFGTGRDTQY
>TRBD1|TRBJ1-5|TRBV19
ASSMYGTGNQPQH
>TRBD1|TRBJ2-5|TRBV5-1
ASSHGTAEETQY
>-|TRBJ2-7|TRBV11-2
ASSLDFYEQY
>-|TRBJ1-1|TRBV27
ASRIPGSGSTEAF
>TRBD1|TRBJ2-1|TRBV11-2
ASSLGTAYNEQF
>TRBD1|TRBJ1-1|TRBV5-1
ASSAGQGRNTEAF
>-|TRBJ2-2|TRBV10-1
ASSDRGLRAGELF
>TRBD2|TRBJ2-5|TRBV6-5
ASSYAGGGGTQY
>-|TRBJ2-7|TRBV12-3/TRBV12-4
ASSSTAAYEQY
>TRBD1|TRBJ1-2|TRBV6-6
ASSPTGLDYGYT
>-|TRBJ2-7|TRBV6-2/TRBV6-3
ASSYSMDSSYEQY
>-|TRBJ1-5|TRBV27
ASSLRGRGNSNQPQH
>TRBD1|TRBJ1-6|TRBV16
ASSPGQGSSYNSPLH
>TRBD2|TRBJ2-7|TRBV18
ASSPLFWRESYEQY
>-|TRBJ1-2|TRBV5-4
ASSFNGILGYGYT
>-|TRBJ2-1|TRBV6-4
ASSGGGVSNEQF
>TRBD2|TRBJ2-2|TRBV5-6
ASSLVLAVTGELF
>TRBD2|TRBJ2-3|TRBV7-9
ASSTTRGEPDTQY